The 18 T cell receptor beta chains reported below all come from one sample, sequenced in a study of neurological immune-mediated disorders. Each CDR3 protein gets one entry after TCRdb re-called the 5' RACE reads with MiXCR. Of tens of thousands of distinct CDR3 sequences in the sample, less than 15% were seen once. As for time point: technical triplicate 1. Sequenced sample: CD4+ T cells from blood. These receptors were taken from a female donor with HTLV-1-associated myelopathy (HAM/TSP).

This clonotype was recorded many times. The rearrangement uses TRBV2 and TRBJ2-1; TRBD2 agrees at 9 bases. The CDR3 totals 15 residues. The V gene's germline CDR1 is SNHLY and CDR2 FYNNEI. The trim removed 1 base at V and 7 bases at J, leaving 5 bases unmatched. CDR3 coding DNA: TGTGCCAGCAGTGAAGGGGTAGCGGGGGTTAATGAGCAGTTCTTC. Translating it yields CASSEGVAGVNEQFF.

This clonotype came up many times. This sequence joins TRBV28 and TRBJ1-2, with D possibly being TRBD1 (6 bases). This CDR3 has 15 amino acids. Germline CDR1 reads MDHEN; CDR2 reads SYDVKM. Trimming shortened V by 8 bases and J by 4 bases, and 20 bases separated the two germline ends. CDR3 coding DNA: TGTGCCAGCCATCCGAGGGGGGCAGTCTCCTATGGCTACACCTTC. Protein: CASHPRGAVSYGYTF.

This clonotype was found many times. The chain is built from TRBV12-3 or TRBV12-4 and TRBJ2-3; D uncertain. The CDR3 runs to 14 residues. V was clipped by 3 bases and J by 2 bases, with 9 bases between them. DNA of the CDR3: TGTGCCAGCAGTTTCGGGCCGAACACAGATACGCAGTATTTT. It translates to CASSFGPNTDTQYF.

This clonotype showed up many times. The chain carries TRBV5-1 and TRBJ2-7; possible D gene TRBD1, 5 bases. The germline V and J ends were trimmed by 2 bases and 0 bases, with 6 bases remaining between them. The CDR3 totals 13 residues. Germline CDR1 is SGHRS and CDR2 is YFSETQ. The CDR3 spells CASSFDSSYEQYF. In nucleotides, the CDR3 is TGCGCCAGCAGCTTCGACAGCTCCTACGAGCAGTACTTC.

Details on this clonotype: Possible read error: a much larger clone is one base away. V is TRBV20-1 and J is TRBJ1-3; D perhaps matches TRBD1 (5 bases). The CDR3 is made up of 15 amino acids. Trimming took 5 bases from V and 0 from J, leaving 14 bases between them. Germline CDR1 DFQATT, CDR2 SNEGSKA (reference sequence). The CDR3 nucleotides read TGCAGTGCTGACCCCGGGGGGAGCTCTGGAAACACCATATATTTT. This encodes CSADPGGSSGNTIYF.

This clonotype was detected many times. The V call is TRBV5-5, the J call TRBJ2-7; D is unresolved. CDR1 is SGHKS, CDR2 YYEKEE, per germline (reference sequence). The V end lost 0 bases, the J end lost 6 bases, and 13 bases lay between the germline ends. This CDR3 comprises 14 residues. CDR3 nucleotides: TGTGCCAGCAGCTTGGGGATGGGTGCAATCGAGCAGTACTTC. Amino acid sequence: CASSLGMGAIEQYF.

This clonotype was found many times. The genes are TRBV5-1 and TRBJ1-5, with D unclear. Germline values: CDR1 SGHRS, CDR2 YFSETQ. The CDR3 is 15 amino acids. Trimming removed 3 bases at V and 0 bases at J, with 10 bases between. The DNA for the CDR3 is TGCGCCAGCAGCTCGGGGATCGATAGCAATCAGCCCCAGCATTTT. It encodes CASSSGIDSNQPQHF.

The chain employs TRBV10-3 and TRBJ2-1; 12 bases match TRBD2. CDR3 length: 13 residues. Per germline, CDR1 ENHRY and CDR2 SYGVKD. The V segment lost 0 bases and the J segment 12 bases; nucleotides outside the gene matches: 0. The CDR3 DNA is TGTGCCATCAGTGAGTCGACTAGCGGGAGGCAGTTCTTC. It encodes CAISESTSGRQFF.

This clonotype was seen repeatedly, ten times or more. This chain joins TRBV6-6 and TRBJ1-2, with D maybe TRBD1 (6 bases). Germline values: CDR1 MNHNY, CDR2 SVGAGI (reference sequence). This CDR3 comprises 17 residues. V was pared by 4 bases and J by 5 bases, with 23 bases between. The CDR3 DNA reads TGTGCCAGCAGTTCGCGGTCAGGGGCGCGTAGAATTTATGGCTACACCTTC. Translating it yields CASSSRSGARRIYGYTF.

This clonotype was observed at least ten times. This chain connects TRBV5-1 to TRBJ2-3; maybe TRBD2 (5 bases). The ends were cut back, 3 bases at V and 0 bases at J, with 14 bases in the middle. The CDR3 totals 16 residues. Germline loops: CDR1 SGHRS, CDR2 YFSETQ. CDR3 residues: CASSSPRSGSTDTQYF. CDR3 nucleotides: TGCGCCAGCAGCTCCCCCCGGAGCGGAAGCACAGATACGCAGTATTTT.

For this clonotype: A clone one base away is much larger, so this may be a read error. This chain joins TRBV11-3 and TRBJ1-1; a possible D gene is TRBD1 (5 bases). The ends were cut back, 5 bases at V and 12 bases at J, with 16 bases in the middle. Germline V gives CDR1 SGHNT, CDR2 YENEEA. The CDR3 loop spans 12 amino acids. The CDR3 loop reads CASSPGGMESFF. CDR3 bases: TGTGCCAGCAGCCCCGGGGGGATGGAGTCTTTCTTT.

This clonotype showed up many times. DNA of the CDR3: TGCAGTGCCAGGTCGGGGGCTAGTTCACCCCTCCACTTT. This sequence encodes CSARSGASSPLHF. The chain joins TRBV20-1 to TRBJ1-6; a weak D match, TRBD1 (6 bases). This CDR3 has 13 amino acids. The V and J ends lost 6 bases and 9 bases respectively, with 15 bases between them. Germline lookup yields CDR1 DFQATT and CDR2 SNEGSKA (reference sequence).

This clonotype was seen repeatedly, ten times or more. V gene TRBV6-2 or TRBV6-3 combines with J gene TRBJ2-1; D might be TRBD2 (5 bases). The germline V gene has CDR1 MNHEY and CDR2 SVGEGT. The CDR3 covers 14 residues. V lost 4 bases and J 8 bases, leaving 15 bases between the germline ends. Written as DNA, the CDR3 is TGTGCCAGCAGTTTACTGAGCCTCGGGGATGAGCAGTTCTTC. Its protein product is CASSLLSLGDEQFF.

This clonotype has at least ten counts. V gene TRBV12-3 or TRBV12-4 combines with J gene TRBJ1-3; TRBD1 aligns across 8 bases. With 4 bases clipped from V and 4 bases from J, the junction kept 6 bases outside the gene matches. The CDR3 is 15 amino acids. CDR3 coding DNA: TGTGCCAGCAGTTATCAGGGGGCTAACGGAAACACCATATATTTT. Translated, it gives CASSYQGANGNTIYF.

This clonotype was seen many times. The chain carries TRBV5-4 and TRBJ2-1; D call uncertain. This CDR3 has 12 amino acids. Trimming took off 4 bases at V and 4 bases at J, with 6 bases between the two ends. Germline CDR1 and CDR2: SGHNT and YYREEE (reference sequence). CDR3 sequence reads: CASSTPYNEQFF. CDR3 in DNA: TGTGCCAGCAGCACGCCGTACAATGAGCAGTTCTTC.

This clonotype was seen repeatedly, ten times or more. J is TRBJ1-1 and V is TRBV20-1; possible D gene TRBD1, 6 bases. The germline V and J ends were trimmed by 6 bases and 6 bases, with 20 bases remaining between them. Germline V gives CDR1 DFQATT, CDR2 SNEGSKA (reference sequence). CDR3 length: 14 amino acids. CDR3 sequence: CSAPSSSGVAEAFF. The CDR3, as DNA: TGCAGTGCCCCCTCGTCGTCAGGGGTGGCTGAAGCTTTCTTT.

The genes are TRBV3-1 and TRBJ2-5; 7 bases match TRBD2. J gave up 0 bases and V 5 bases, and 9 bases lay outside the gene matches. There are 16 residues in the CDR3. From germline, CDR1 is LGHDT and CDR2 YNNKEL (reference sequence). Written as DNA, the CDR3 is TGTGCCAGCAGCACCGGGGGTCTAGCGGACCAAGAGACCCAGTACTTC. Amino acid sequence: CASSTGGLADQETQYF.

This clonotype was seen repeatedly, ten times or more. V is TRBV6-2 or TRBV6-3 and J is TRBJ2-6; D uncertain. The CDR3 is 15 residues long. Germline-derived CDR1 and CDR2 are MNHEY and SVGEGT. Trimming stripped 6 bases from V and 1 base from J, with 10 bases between. The CDR3 DNA reads TGTGCCAGCAGCCACGGGCTATCTGGGGCCAACGTCCTGACTTTC. This gives the protein CASSHGLSGANVLTF.